These T cell receptor beta chains were read from a single sample in a study of CD8 T cells in ankylosing spondylitis. Via MiXCR, TCRdb re-called the 5' RACE reads, giving one row per CDR3 protein. In the table there are 200,000 or so distinct CDR3 sequences, approximately 13% of which are singletons. The sample taken for sequencing was blood, either unsorted or a sorted T cell fraction (not recorded which). Source of these receptors: a female donor with ankylosing spondylitis or in good health (not recorded which). CDR3s include the opening cysteine and the closing phenylalanine or tryptophan. D genes are given only for firm matches. The size entry is marked missing in some rows and otherwise reads once, few, many or a size class.

CDR3 DNA: TGTGCCAGCTCCCCACCCAGTGGCGGGGGTTCCTACAATGAGCAGTTCTTC
CDR3 protein: CASSPPSGGGSYNEQFF
D gene: TRBD2
J gene: TRBJ2-1
V gene: TRBV18
clone size: many

CDR3 DNA: TGCAGCGTCAGGGGGGGAGGCGCCGGGGAGCTGTTTTTT
CDR3 protein: CSVRGGGAGELFF
D gene: .
J gene: TRBJ2-2
V gene: TRBV29-1
clone size: many

CDR3 DNA: TGTGCCAGCAGCCAAGAGAAGTGGCCAGAGAAGTTTTGGGATTCTCGCTCCTATAATTCACCCCTCCACTTT
CDR3 protein: CASSQEKWPEKFWDSRSYNSPLHF
D gene: .
J gene: TRBJ1-6
V gene: TRBV4-2
clone size: many

CDR3 DNA: TGTGCCAGCAGCTCCCGCCCTCGGGGCGGTGGCTACACCTTC
CDR3 protein: CASSSRPRGGGYTF
D gene: .
J gene: TRBJ1-2
V gene: TRBV5-6
clone size: .

CDR3 DNA: TGCGCCAGCAGCCCAGGGGACAGGGCGGGGCGGCAGTACTTC
CDR3 protein: CASSPGDRAGRQYF
D gene: TRBD1
J gene: TRBJ2-7
V gene: TRBV5-1
clone size: many

CDR3 DNA: TGTGCCAGCAGTCCAAACAGGGATCAGCCCCAGCATTTT
CDR3 protein: CASSPNRDQPQHF
D gene: .
J gene: TRBJ1-5
V gene: TRBV12-3/TRBV12-4
clone size: many

CDR3 DNA: TGCGCCAGCATCAAGGGACACCCGAGGTTGGATACGCAGTATTTT
CDR3 protein: CASIKGHPRLDTQYF
D gene: .
J gene: TRBJ2-3
V gene: TRBV5-1
clone size: few

CDR3 DNA: TGCGCCAGCAGCCAAGACATTGGCGGGACGGTTGCCACCGGGGAGCTGTTTTTT
CDR3 protein: CASSQDIGGTVATGELFF
D gene: .
J gene: TRBJ2-2
V gene: TRBV4-3
clone size: many

CDR3 DNA: TGTGCCAGCGGTAGAACTAGCGGGCGCTACAATGAGCAGTTCTTC
CDR3 protein: CASGRTSGRYNEQFF
D gene: TRBD2
J gene: TRBJ2-1
V gene: TRBV6-2/TRBV6-3
clone size: few

CDR3 DNA: TGTGCCAGCGGGTTTAGGACCTACGAGCAGTACTTC
CDR3 protein: CASGFRTYEQYF
D gene: .
J gene: TRBJ2-7
V gene: TRBV25-1
clone size: many

CDR3 DNA: TGTGCCAGCAGCGTAGGAGGAGCAGAGGATCAGCCCCAGCATTTT
CDR3 protein: CASSVGGAEDQPQHF
D gene: .
J gene: TRBJ1-5
V gene: TRBV9
clone size: .

CDR3 DNA: TGCGCCAGCAGCCGGGAAGGGACAGGGTATGGCTACACCTTC
CDR3 protein: CASSREGTGYGYTF
D gene: TRBD1
J gene: TRBJ1-2
V gene: TRBV4-3
clone size: many

CDR3 DNA: TGTGCCAGCAGCTCCAGACCGCTCGCCCTCGGCGGGGAGCTGTTTTTT
CDR3 protein: CASSSRPLALGGELFF
D gene: .
J gene: TRBJ2-2
V gene: TRBV7-8
clone size: few

CDR3 DNA: TGTGCCAGCAGTTTAATCCTAGGACAGCTAGACGAGCAGTACTTC
CDR3 protein: CASSLILGQLDEQYF
D gene: .
J gene: TRBJ2-7
V gene: TRBV12-3/TRBV12-4
clone size: many

CDR3 DNA: TGCAGCGTAGCCGGGACACTTCCTGGAAACACCATATATTTT
CDR3 protein: CSVAGTLPGNTIYF
D gene: .
J gene: TRBJ1-3
V gene: TRBV29-1
clone size: many

CDR3 DNA: TGCAGTGCTAGAGGAGGGGTGGGCACCGGGGAGCTGTTTTTT
CDR3 protein: CSARGGVGTGELFF
D gene: .
J gene: TRBJ2-2
V gene: TRBV20-1
clone size: .

CDR3 DNA: TGTGCCAGCTGGGGGTACGCCGGGGAGCTGTTTTTT
CDR3 protein: CASWGYAGELFF
D gene: .
J gene: TRBJ2-2
V gene: TRBV6-5
clone size: many

CDR3 DNA: TGTGCCAGCCGTCGGCCCTCTGGAAACACCATATATTTT
CDR3 protein: CASRRPSGNTIYF
D gene: .
J gene: TRBJ1-3
V gene: TRBV6-1
clone size: many

CDR3 DNA: TGTGCCACAAAAGAAGCGGGTTCTGTCGCGTACGAGCAGTACTTC
CDR3 protein: CATKEAGSVAYEQYF
D gene: .
J gene: TRBJ2-7
V gene: TRBV27
clone size: many

CDR3 DNA: TGTGCCAGCAGTTCCACCGGGACAGGAGGTGGCTACACCTTC
CDR3 protein: CASSSTGTGGGYTF
D gene: TRBD1
J gene: TRBJ1-2
V gene: TRBV6-5
clone size: many

CDR3 DNA: TGTGCCAGCAGCCCCTGGACAGGGACGGGGTACAATGAGCAGTTCTTC
CDR3 protein: CASSPWTGTGYNEQFF
D gene: TRBD1
J gene: TRBJ2-1
V gene: TRBV7-9
clone size: .

CDR3 DNA: TGCGCCAGCAGCCGCACTAGCGGGGGGTACAATGAGCAGTTCTTC
CDR3 protein: CASSRTSGGYNEQFF
D gene: TRBD2
J gene: TRBJ2-1
V gene: TRBV5-1
clone size: many

CDR3 DNA: TGTGCCAGCGCACCCGTACAGAGCTCCTATAATTCACCCCTCCACTTT
CDR3 protein: CASAPVQSSYNSPLHF
D gene: .
J gene: TRBJ1-6
V gene: TRBV7-9
clone size: many

CDR3 DNA: TGCGCCAGCAGCCCCGGTGATAGCTCCTACGAGCAGTACTTC
CDR3 protein: CASSPGDSSYEQYF
D gene: .
J gene: TRBJ2-7
V gene: TRBV5-1
clone size: .

CDR3 DNA: TGTGCCAGCAGCCTACGAACAGGGGGAAGAGCCAAAAACATTCAGTACTTC
CDR3 protein: CASSLRTGGRAKNIQYF
D gene: TRBD1
J gene: TRBJ2-4
V gene: TRBV3-1
clone size: few

CDR3 DNA: TGTGCCAGCAGCGACGGGGGGTCAGTAAAACTGTTTTTT
CDR3 protein: CASSDGGSVKLFF
D gene: .
J gene: TRBJ1-4
V gene: TRBV6-1
clone size: many

CDR3 DNA: TGTGCCACCAGCAGAGTAAGGGCAACTAATGAAAAACTGTTTTTT
CDR3 protein: CATSRVRATNEKLFF
D gene: .
J gene: TRBJ1-4
V gene: TRBV15
clone size: many

CDR3 DNA: TGTGCCAGCAGCGTCGGGACTCAACGTGGAGAGACCCAGTACTTC
CDR3 protein: CASSVGTQRGETQYF
D gene: .
J gene: TRBJ2-5
V gene: TRBV9
clone size: many